This record covers a single T cell receptor (beta chain). This sample is drawn from a study of blood T cell repertoires in COVID-19. Study-wide background: Nucleic acid was either cDNA or gDNA, and it came from T cells, B-cell-depleted T cells, or PBMCs.

Per the study methods: Estimates of nucleated cell counts were drawn from the amplification of reference gene primers. The table came from immunoSEQ multiplex PCR; TCRdb's copy has only in-frame clones and leaves some out. The V and J calls and clone size are taken from that table; D and trimming were inferred from the DNA. The top ten clones hold more than 2% of a sample with a few hundred thousand clones, 65% to 90% of them seen once. This sequence was found in a woman between 65 and 79 years old with COVID-19, enrolled during active disease. Material for sequencing was peripheral blood.

CDR3 sequence: CATSPAGTGLGGVNTEAFF. CDR3 coding DNA: TGTGCCACCAGCCCCGCCGGGACAGGGTTGGGGGGAGTGAACACTGAAGCTTTCTTT. V and J are TRBV27 and TRBJ1-1, with 9 nucleotides matching TRBD1. From germline, CDR1 is MNHEY and CDR2 SMNVEV (reference sequence). The CDR3 sequence is 19 residues long. Trimming took 10 bases from V and 0 from J; bases not matched to a gene: 21.